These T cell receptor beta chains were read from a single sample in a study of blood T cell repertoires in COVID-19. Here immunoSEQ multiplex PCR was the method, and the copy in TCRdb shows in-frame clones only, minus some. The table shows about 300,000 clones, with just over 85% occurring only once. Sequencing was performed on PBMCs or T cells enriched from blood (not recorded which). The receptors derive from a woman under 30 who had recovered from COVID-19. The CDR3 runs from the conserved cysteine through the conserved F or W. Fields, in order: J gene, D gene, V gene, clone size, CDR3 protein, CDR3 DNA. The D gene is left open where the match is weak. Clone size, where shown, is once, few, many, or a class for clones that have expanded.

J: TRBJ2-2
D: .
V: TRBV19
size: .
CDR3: CASSATGSGELFF
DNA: TGTGCCAGTAGTGCTACAGGGAGCGGGGAGCTGTTTTTT

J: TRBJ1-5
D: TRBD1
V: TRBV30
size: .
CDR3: CAWSVPNRGHQPQHF
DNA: TGTGCCTGGAGTGTACCCAATAGGGGGCATCAGCCCCAGCATTTT

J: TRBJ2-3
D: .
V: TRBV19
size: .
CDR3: CASSPGHHTDTQYF
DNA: TGTGCCAGCTCGCCGGGACACCACACAGATACGCAGTATTTT

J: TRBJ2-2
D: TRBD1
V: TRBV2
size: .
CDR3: CASRLTGESGELFF
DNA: TGTGCCAGCAGACTAACAGGGGAGAGCGGGGAGCTGTTTTTT

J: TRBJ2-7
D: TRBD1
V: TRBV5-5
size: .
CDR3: CASSKIQFQTGGNYEQYF
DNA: TGTGCCAGCAGCAAAATTCAATTTCAGACAGGGGGTAACTACGAGCAGTACTTC

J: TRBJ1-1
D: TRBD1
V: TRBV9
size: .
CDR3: CASSAMDREIEAFF
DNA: TGTGCCAGCAGCGCTATGGACAGGGAGATTGAAGCTTTCTTT

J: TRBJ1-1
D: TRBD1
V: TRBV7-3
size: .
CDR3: CASSRGQGYDEAFF
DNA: TGTGCCAGCAGCCGAGGACAGGGGTACGATGAAGCTTTCTTT

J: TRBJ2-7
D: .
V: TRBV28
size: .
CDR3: CASSLGQVSYEQYF
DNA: TGTGCCAGCAGTTTAGGGCAGGTTTCCTACGAGCAGTACTTC

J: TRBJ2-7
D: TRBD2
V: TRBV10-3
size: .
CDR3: CAISEKVAGVSYEQYF
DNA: TGTGCCATCAGTGAGAAAGTAGCGGGAGTCTCCTACGAGCAGTACTTC

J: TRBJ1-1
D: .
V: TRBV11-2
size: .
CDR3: CASTLRSTTEAFF
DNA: TGTGCCAGCACCCTGCGGTCGACCACTGAAGCTTTCTTT

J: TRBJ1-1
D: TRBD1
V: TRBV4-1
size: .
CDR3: CASSPDRGRMNTEAFF
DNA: TGCGCCAGCAGCCCTGACAGGGGGCGGATGAACACTGAAGCTTTCTTT

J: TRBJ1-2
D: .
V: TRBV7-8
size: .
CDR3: CASSPTDTFMSYTF
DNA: TGTGCCAGCAGCCCAACGGACACCTTTATGAGCTACACCTTC

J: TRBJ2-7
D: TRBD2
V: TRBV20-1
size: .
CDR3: CSAKRGEQYF
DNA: TGCAGTGCTAAGCGGGGGGAGCAGTACTTC

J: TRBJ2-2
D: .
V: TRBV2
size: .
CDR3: CASSGRVRSTGELFF
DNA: TGTGCCAGCAGTGGGAGGGTTCGAAGCACCGGGGAGCTGTTTTTT

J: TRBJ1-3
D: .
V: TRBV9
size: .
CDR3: CASSVEASSGNTIYF
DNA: TGTGCCAGCAGCGTTGAGGCGAGCTCTGGAAACACCATATATTTT

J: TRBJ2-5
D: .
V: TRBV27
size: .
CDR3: CASSWAGETQYF
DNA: TGTGCCAGCAGTTGGGCGGGAGAGACCCAGTACTTC

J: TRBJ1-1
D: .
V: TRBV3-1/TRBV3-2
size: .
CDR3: CASSQVPNEGTEAFF
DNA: TGTGCCAGCAGCCAAGTACCCAATGAGGGCACTGAAGCTTTCTTT

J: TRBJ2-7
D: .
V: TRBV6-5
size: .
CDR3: CASSYGQGSYEQYF
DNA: TGTGCCAGCAGTTACGGGCAGGGGAGCTACGAGCAGTACTTC

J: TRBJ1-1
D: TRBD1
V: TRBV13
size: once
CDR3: CASAQGARPEAFF
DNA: TGTGCCAGCGCTCAGGGGGCACGCCCTGAAGCTTTCTTT

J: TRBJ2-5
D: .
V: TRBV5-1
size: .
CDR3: CASSKAGSETQYF
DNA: TGCGCCAGCAGCAAGGCAGGGTCAGAGACCCAGTACTTC

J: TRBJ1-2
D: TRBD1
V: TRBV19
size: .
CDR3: CASTNRDRVHGYTF
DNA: TGTGCCAGCACGAACCGGGACAGAGTGCATGGCTACACCTTC

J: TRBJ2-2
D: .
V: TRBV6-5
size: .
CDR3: CASQGGDGELFF
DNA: TGTGCCAGCCAAGGGGGGGATGGGGAGCTGTTTTTT

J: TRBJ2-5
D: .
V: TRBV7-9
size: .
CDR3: CASSVGRDSSLETQYF
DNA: TGTGCCAGCAGCGTCGGCCGGGACTCCTCCTTGGAGACCCAGTACTTC

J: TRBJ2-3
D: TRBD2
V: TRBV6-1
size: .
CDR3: CASSEVAGGFTDTQYF
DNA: TGTGCCAGCAGTGAAGTAGCGGGAGGATTCACAGATACGCAGTATTTT

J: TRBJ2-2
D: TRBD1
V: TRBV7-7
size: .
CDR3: CASSLPGQAYTGELFF
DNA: TGTGCTAGCAGCTTACCGGGACAGGCCTACACCGGGGAGCTGTTTTTT

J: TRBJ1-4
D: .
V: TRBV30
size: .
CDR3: CAWSVSGGGAEKLFF
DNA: TGTGCCTGGAGTGTATCGGGAGGGGGGGCTGAAAAACTGTTTTTT

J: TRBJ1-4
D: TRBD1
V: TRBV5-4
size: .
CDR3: CASSLQGAVEKLFF
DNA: TGTGCCAGCAGCTTGCAGGGGGCTGTCGAAAAACTGTTTTTT

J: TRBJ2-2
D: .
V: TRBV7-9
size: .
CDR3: CASSLDRVMGTGELFF
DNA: TGTGCCAGCAGCTTAGACAGGGTGATGGGCACCGGGGAGCTGTTTTTT

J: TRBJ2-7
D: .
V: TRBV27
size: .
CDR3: CASRSRDIVEIEQYF
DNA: TGTGCCAGCAGGTCCCGGGACATTGTTGAGATCGAGCAGTACTTC

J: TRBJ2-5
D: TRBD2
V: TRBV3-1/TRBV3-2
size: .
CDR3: CASSHGAGEETQYF
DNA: TGTGCCAGCAGCCACGGAGCGGGGGAAGAGACCCAGTACTTC

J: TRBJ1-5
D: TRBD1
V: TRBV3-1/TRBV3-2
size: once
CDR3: CASSQVFYVDRADNNQPQHF
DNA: TGTGCCAGCAGCCAAGTTTTTTATGTGGACAGGGCTGACAACAATCAGCCCCAGCATTTT

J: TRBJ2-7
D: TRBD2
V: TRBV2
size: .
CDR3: CASSPGRGTYEQYF
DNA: TGTGCCAGCAGTCCAGGGCGGGGGACTTACGAGCAGTACTTC

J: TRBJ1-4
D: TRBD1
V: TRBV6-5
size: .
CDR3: CASSLLSGTGREKLFF
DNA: TGTGCCAGCAGTTTACTTTCCGGGACAGGGAGGGAAAAACTGTTTTTT

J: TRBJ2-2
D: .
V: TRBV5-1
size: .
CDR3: CASSLGDTGELFF
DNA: TGCGCCAGCAGCTTGGGAGACACCGGGGAGCTGTTTTTT

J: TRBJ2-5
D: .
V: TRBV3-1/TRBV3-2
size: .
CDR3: CASSQQPARETQYF
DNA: TGTGCCAGCAGCCAACAGCCCGCCAGGGAGACCCAGTACTTC

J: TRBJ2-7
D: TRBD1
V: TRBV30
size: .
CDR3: CAWSLPVGTGVYEQYF
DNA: TGTGCCTGGAGTCTTCCCGTGGGGACAGGGGTGTACGAGCAGTACTTC

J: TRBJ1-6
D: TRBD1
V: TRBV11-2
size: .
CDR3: CASSWDRGNSPLHF
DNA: TGTGCCAGCAGTTGGGACAGGGGAAATTCACCCCTCCACTTT

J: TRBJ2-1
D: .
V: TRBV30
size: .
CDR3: CAWSRGNEQFF
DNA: TGTGCCTGGAGTAGAGGTAATGAGCAGTTCTTC

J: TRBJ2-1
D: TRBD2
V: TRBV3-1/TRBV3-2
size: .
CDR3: CASSLSGGSSYNEQFF
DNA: TGTGCCAGCAGCCTTAGCGGGGGCAGCTCCTACAATGAGCAGTTCTTC

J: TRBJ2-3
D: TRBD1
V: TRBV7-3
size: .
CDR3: CASSLQGGTDTQYF
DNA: TGTGCCAGCAGCTTACAGGGGGGCACAGATACGCAGTATTTT

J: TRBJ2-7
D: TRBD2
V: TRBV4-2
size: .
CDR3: CASSSLAGGKYEQYF
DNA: TGTGCCAGCAGCAGTCTAGCGGGAGGGAAATACGAGCAGTACTTC

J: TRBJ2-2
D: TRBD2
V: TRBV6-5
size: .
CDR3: CASSGLAGGTGELFF
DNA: TGTGCCAGCAGCGGACTAGCGGGAGGCACCGGGGAGCTGTTTTTT

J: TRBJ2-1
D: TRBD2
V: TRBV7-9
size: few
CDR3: CASSLGGLVMNEQFF
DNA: TGTGCCAGCAGCTTAGGTGGACTAGTAATGAATGAGCAGTTCTTC

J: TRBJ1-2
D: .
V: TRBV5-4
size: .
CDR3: CASSLNRETGGYTF
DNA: TGTGCCAGCAGCTTGAACAGGGAAACTGGCGGCTACACCTTC

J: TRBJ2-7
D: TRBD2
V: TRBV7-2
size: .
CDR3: CASSSSGGPYEQYF
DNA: TGTGCCAGCAGCTCTAGCGGGGGGCCCTACGAGCAGTACTTC

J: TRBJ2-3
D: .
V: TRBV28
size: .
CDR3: CASSLGHPRDTQYF
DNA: TGTGCCAGCAGTCTGGGACACCCACGGGATACGCAGTATTTT

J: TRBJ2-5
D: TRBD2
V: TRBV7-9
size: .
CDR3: CASSRTSGEQETQYF
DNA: TGTGCCAGCAGCCGGACTAGCGGGGAGCAAGAGACCCAGTACTTC

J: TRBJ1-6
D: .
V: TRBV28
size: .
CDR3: CASRQGPYNSPLHF
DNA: TGTGCCAGCAGACAGGGCCCTTATAATTCACCCCTCCACTTT

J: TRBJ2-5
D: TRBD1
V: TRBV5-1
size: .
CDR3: CASTEGAGNGETQYF
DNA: TGCGCCAGCACCGAGGGGGCAGGTAACGGAGAGACCCAGTACTTC

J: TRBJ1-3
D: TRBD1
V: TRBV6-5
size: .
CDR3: CASQSQGAGNTIYF
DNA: TGTGCCAGCCAATCCCAGGGGGCTGGAAACACCATATATTTT

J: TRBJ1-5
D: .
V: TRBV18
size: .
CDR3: CASSTGDHSNQPQHF
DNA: TGTGCCAGCTCGACGGGAGACCATAGCAATCAGCCCCAGCATTTT

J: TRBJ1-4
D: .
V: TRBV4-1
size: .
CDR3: CASSLLPEDEKLFF
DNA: TGCGCCAGTAGTCTCCTCCCTGAGGATGAAAAACTGTTTTTT

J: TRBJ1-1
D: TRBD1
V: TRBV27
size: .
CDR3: CASRTRDRGEAFF
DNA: TGTGCCAGCAGAACCCGGGACAGGGGAGAAGCTTTCTTT

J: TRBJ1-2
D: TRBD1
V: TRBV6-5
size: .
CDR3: CASSDRVYGYTF
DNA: TGTGCCAGCAGCGACAGGGTCTATGGCTACACCTTC

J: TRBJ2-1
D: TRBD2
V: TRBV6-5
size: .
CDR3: CASSSGLVSPNEQFF
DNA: TGTGCCAGCAGCTCGGGACTAGTCTCACCCAATGAGCAGTTCTTC

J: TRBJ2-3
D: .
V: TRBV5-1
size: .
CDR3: CASSLLGGTDTQYF
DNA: TGCGCCAGCAGCCTACTAGGAGGCACAGATACGCAGTATTTT

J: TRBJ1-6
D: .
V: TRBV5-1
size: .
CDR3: CASSSLQGSPLHF
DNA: TGCGCCAGCAGCTCATTGCAGGGCTCACCCCTCCACTTT

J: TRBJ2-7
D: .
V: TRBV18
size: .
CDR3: CASSPSPYYEQYF
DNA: TGTGCCAGCTCACCCTCTCCTTACTACGAGCAGTACTTC

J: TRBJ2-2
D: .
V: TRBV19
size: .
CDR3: CASSIDLSGVNTGELFF
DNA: TGTGCCAGTAGTATAGATCTATCGGGAGTTAACACCGGGGAGCTGTTTTTT

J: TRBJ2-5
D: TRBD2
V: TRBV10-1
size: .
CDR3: CASNRLAGGETQYF
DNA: TGCGCCAGCAACAGACTAGCGGGGGGGGAGACCCAGTACTTC